What follows are 21 T cell receptor beta chains derived from one specimen sequenced in a study of Ad26.COV2.S vaccination and SARS-CoV-2 variants. Treatment described: 15 to 20 received Ad26.COV2.S at low or high dose, single or two shots; several received placebo; per-sample allocation not given. Specimen acquisition occurred on day 63 following the initial vaccine or placebo injection. The protocol was immunoSEQ multiplex PCR, while the TCRdb copy is restricted to in-frame clones and leaves out a portion. The sample shows 410,000 or so clones, roughly 90% of them seen only once. The specimen was peripheral blood, collected in a trial of Ad26.COV2.S vaccine versus placebo. The receptors originated from a person aged 18-65 years who received the Ad26.COV2.S COVID-19 vaccine or a placebo.

The J gene is TRBJ2-3, the V gene TRBV6-2 or TRBV6-3, with D possibly matching TRBD1 (6 bases). Germline CDR1 is MNHEY and CDR2 is SVGEGT. The CDR3 is 14 residues long. Trimming shortened V by 5 bases and J by 3 bases, and 12 bases separated the two germline ends. The CDR3 nucleotides read TGTGCCAGCAGTGCCAGGGGAGAAACAGATACGCAGTATTTT. It yields the protein CASSARGETDTQYF.

This rearrangement joins TRBV19 to TRBJ1-5; D call uncertain. The CDR3 contains 13 residues. From germline, CDR1 is LNHDA and CDR2 SQIVND (reference sequence). The V end was cut by 1 base, the J end by 5 bases, with 6 bases between. The CDR3 is CASSIVFDQPQHF. CDR3 in DNA: TGTGCCAGTAGTATAGTGTTTGATCAGCCCCAGCATTTT.

This chain uses TRBV5-1 with TRBJ2-7; 15 nucleotides line up with TRBD2. Losses at the gene ends were 7 bases for V and 1 base for J; bases not matched to a gene: 6. Germline V gene data show CDR1 as SGHRS and CDR2 as YFSETQ. The CDR3 has 16 amino acids. CDR3 nucleotides: TGCGCCAGCCGGGGACTAGCGGGGGGACTTTCCTACGAGCAGTACTTC. This codes for CASRGLAGGLSYEQYF.

The chain recombines TRBV6-2 or TRBV6-3 with TRBJ2-7; D not resolved. The V end was cut by 2 bases, the J end by 2 bases, with 10 bases between. The CDR3 spans 14 residues. Germline CDR1 is MNHEY and CDR2 is SVGEGT. CDR3: CASSYRIAAYEQYF. Here the CDR3 DNA reads TGTGCCAGCAGTTACAGGATAGCCGCCTACGAGCAGTACTTC.

The chain links TRBV10-3 to TRBJ1-2, with D hard to call. Trimming took 4 bases from V and 4 from J, leaving 10 bases between them. Germline CDR1 and CDR2: ENHRY and SYGVKD. The CDR3 totals 13 residues. The CDR3 DNA reads as TGTGCCATCAGTGTGCCGGGGAGCTATGGCTACACCTTC. This encodes CAISVPGSYGYTF.

V is TRBV18 and J is TRBJ2-3; 12 nucleotides agree with TRBD2. CDR3 length: 15 residues. Germline V gives CDR1 KGHSH, CDR2 LQKENI. J lost 5 bases, V lost 2 bases, and 2 bases had no gene match. The CDR3 spells CASSPGLAGIDTQYF. CDR3 bases: TGTGCCAGCTCACCAGGACTAGCGGGGATAGATACGCAGTATTTT.

The rearrangement uses TRBV6-2 or TRBV6-3 and TRBJ1-6; TRBD1 aligns across 8 bases. The CDR3 consists of 15 residues. Trimming removed 3 bases from V and 9 bases from J; junction bases left unmatched: 7. Germline V lookup: CDR1 MNHEY, CDR2 SVGEGT. Written as DNA, the CDR3 is TGTGCCAGCAGTTATAGCGACAGGGGATTTTCACCCCTCCACTTT. Translation gives CASSYSDRGFSPLHF.

The CDR3 nucleotides read TGCAGCGCCCAAAGGGGGGGGAGCTCCTACGAGCAGTACTTC. Its translation is CSAQRGGSSYEQYF. The chain recombines TRBV29-1 with TRBJ2-7; D possibly corresponds to TRBD2 (7 bases). The germline CDR1 and CDR2 sequences are SQVTM and ANQGSEA. The CDR3 totals 14 residues. The ends were cut back, 7 bases at V and 0 bases at J, with 16 bases in the middle.

The chain combines TRBV28 with TRBJ1-5; the D is unclear. CDR1 is MDHEN, CDR2 SYDVKM, per germline. The CDR3 is 15 amino acids. V was cut by 3 bases and J by 4 bases, with 13 bases left in between. The CDR3 sequence is CASSLTFSGNQPQHF. The CDR3 region has the DNA TGTGCCAGCAGTTTGACTTTTAGCGGGAATCAGCCCCAGCATTTT.

The V gene is TRBV2, the J gene TRBJ2-1; D call uncertain. Trimming cost V 6 bases and J 9 bases, with 21 bases left between them. CDR1 SNHLY and CDR2 FYNNEI come from the germline V gene. This CDR3 contains 15 residues. This CDR3 reads CASSGDPAWRSEQFF. CDR3 nucleotide sequence: TGTGCCAGCAGCGGAGACCCCGCCTGGCGGTCTGAGCAGTTCTTC.

The chain combines TRBV7-2 with TRBJ2-7; no reliable D call. The CDR3 has 16 amino acids. The V end lost 5 bases, the J end lost 2 bases, and 19 bases lay between the germline ends. The V gene's germline CDR1 is SGHTA and CDR2 FQGNSA. The CDR3 bases are TGTGCCAGCAGCAGGCTCTTAGTTTCCGTGCCCTACGAGCAGTACTTC. Protein sequence: CASSRLLVSVPYEQYF.

This chain connects TRBV20-1 to TRBJ1-4; 8 nucleotides agree with TRBD1. Germline values: CDR1 DFQATT, CDR2 SNEGSKA (reference sequence). This CDR3 has 16 amino acids. The J segment lost 2 bases and the V segment lost 3 bases, leaving 8 bases of the junction unmatched. CDR3 coding DNA: TGCAGTGCTAGTCGCAGGGGGCAGGGGACTAATGAAAAACTGTTTTTT. This sequence encodes CSASRRGQGTNEKLFF.

The V call is TRBV2, the J call TRBJ1-3; D unresolved. Trimming took off 6 bases at V and 0 bases at J, with 9 bases between the two ends. Per germline, CDR1 SNHLY and CDR2 FYNNEI. CDR3 size: 14 residues. The CDR3 spells CASRMGISGNTIYF. The DNA for the CDR3 is TGTGCCAGCAGGATGGGTATCTCTGGAAACACCATATATTTT.

The chain employs TRBV4-2 and TRBJ1-4; 9 positions match TRBD1. The V segment lost 1 base and the J segment 7 bases; nucleotides outside the gene matches: 10. In germline, CDR1 is LGHNA, CDR2 YNFKEQ. There are 17 residues in the CDR3. DNA of the CDR3: TGTGCCAGCAGCCAAGGTTACCTACAGGGGGCTGGTGAAAAACTGTTTTTT. It yields the protein CASSQGYLQGAGEKLFF.

Written as DNA, the CDR3 is TGTGCCAGCAGTTACGACGGGCAGGGGTCTACTGGCTACACCTTC. Translating gives CASSYDGQGSTGYTF. The chain couples TRBV6-2 or TRBV6-3 to TRBJ1-2; tentatively, D is TRBD1 (6 bases). V lost 2 bases and J lost 7, with 17 bases in between. Germline loops: CDR1 MNHEY, CDR2 SVGEGT. The CDR3 sequence is 15 residues long.

The rearrangement uses TRBV9 and TRBJ2-5, with 7 bases fitting TRBD2. CDR1 is SGDLS and CDR2 is YYNGEE in the germline V gene. After removal of 4 bases from V and 8 bases from J, the junction contained 5 bases not matched to a gene. The length of the CDR3 is 12 residues. The CDR3 region is CASSYSGGTQYF. The CDR3 nucleotides read TGTGCCAGCAGCTACTCGGGGGGAACCCAGTACTTC.

The chain links TRBV19 to TRBJ2-7; possible D gene TRBD2, 5 bases. V was clipped by 3 bases and J by 0 bases, with 6 bases between them. CDR3 length: 13 residues. Germline CDR1 is LNHDA and CDR2 is SQIVND (reference sequence). This CDR3 is CASSMGSSYEQYF. The CDR3 region has the DNA TGTGCCAGTAGTATGGGGAGCTCCTACGAGCAGTACTTC.

The rearrangement uses TRBV19 and TRBJ1-2; D is possibly TRBD1 (6 bases). The CDR3 length is 14 residues. Germline V gene lookup returns CDR1 LNHDA and CDR2 SQIVND (reference sequence). Trimming stripped 3 bases from V and 4 bases from J, with 12 bases between. CDR3 sequence: CASSILVGAYGYTF. The CDR3 nucleotides read TGTGCCAGTAGTATCTTGGTGGGGGCCTATGGCTACACCTTC.

V gene TRBV12-3 or TRBV12-4 combines with J gene TRBJ2-3; D gene unclear. This CDR3 region has 11 residues. Trimming left V 9 bases short and J 4 bases short, with 8 bases between. The CDR3: CASTDADTQYF. Written as DNA, the CDR3 is TGTGCCAGTACAGATGCAGATACGCAGTATTTT.

The J gene is TRBJ2-7, the V gene TRBV6-2 or TRBV6-3, with D tentatively TRBD1 (6 bases). Germline lookup yields CDR1 MNHEY and CDR2 SVGEGT. V gave up 5 bases and J gave up 1 base, with 15 bases separating them. CDR3 size: 15 residues. CDR3 sequence (DNA): TGTGCCAGCAGTCACCGGGACAATCTATCCTACGAGCAGTACTTC. Its translation is CASSHRDNLSYEQYF.

This rearrangement joins TRBV5-6 to TRBJ1-1; unclear D gene. Germline V gene lookup returns CDR1 SGHDT and CDR2 YYEEEE. Trimming took off 0 bases at V and 1 base at J, with 7 bases between the two ends. This CDR3 has 14 residues. The CDR3 sequence: CASSLVQTNTEAFF. In nucleotides, the CDR3 is TGTGCCAGCAGCTTGGTACAAACGAACACTGAAGCTTTCTTT.